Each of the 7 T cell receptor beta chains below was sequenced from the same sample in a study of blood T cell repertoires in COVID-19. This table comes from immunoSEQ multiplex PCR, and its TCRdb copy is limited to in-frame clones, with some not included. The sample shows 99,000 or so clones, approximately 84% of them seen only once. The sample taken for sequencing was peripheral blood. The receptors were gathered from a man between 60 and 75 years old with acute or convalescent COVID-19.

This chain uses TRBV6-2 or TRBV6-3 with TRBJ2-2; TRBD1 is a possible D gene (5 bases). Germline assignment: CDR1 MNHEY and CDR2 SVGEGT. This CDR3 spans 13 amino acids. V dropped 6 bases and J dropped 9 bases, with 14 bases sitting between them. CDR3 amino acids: CASSRPGFRELFF. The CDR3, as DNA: TGTGCCAGCAGCCGCCCAGGGTTTAGGGAGCTGTTTTTT.

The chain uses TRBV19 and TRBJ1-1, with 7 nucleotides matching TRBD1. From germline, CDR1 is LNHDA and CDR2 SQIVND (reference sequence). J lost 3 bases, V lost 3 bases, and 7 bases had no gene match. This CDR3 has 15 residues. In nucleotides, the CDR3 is TGTGCCAGTAGTATGGCTGCAGGGGGGCACACTGAAGCTTTCTTT. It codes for CASSMAAGGHTEAFF.

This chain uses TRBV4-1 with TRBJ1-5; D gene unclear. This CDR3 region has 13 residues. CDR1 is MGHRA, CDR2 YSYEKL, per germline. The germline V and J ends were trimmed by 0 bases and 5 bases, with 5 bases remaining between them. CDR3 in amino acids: CASSQERYQPQHF. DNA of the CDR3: TGCGCCAGCAGCCAAGAACGGTATCAGCCCCAGCATTTT.

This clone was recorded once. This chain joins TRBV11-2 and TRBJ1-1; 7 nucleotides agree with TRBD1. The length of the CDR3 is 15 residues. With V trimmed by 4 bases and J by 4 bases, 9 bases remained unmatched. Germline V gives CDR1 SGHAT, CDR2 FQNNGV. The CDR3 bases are TGTGCCAGCAGCTCCGCCACAGGGGCCGGCACTGAAGCTTTCTTT. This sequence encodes CASSSATGAGTEAFF.

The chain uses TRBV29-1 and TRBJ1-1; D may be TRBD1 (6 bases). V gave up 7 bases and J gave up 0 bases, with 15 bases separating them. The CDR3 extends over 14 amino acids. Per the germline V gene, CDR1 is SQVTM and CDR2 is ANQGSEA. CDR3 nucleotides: TGCAGCGCTCAAAACAGGGACATGAACACTGAAGCTTTCTTT. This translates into CSAQNRDMNTEAFF.

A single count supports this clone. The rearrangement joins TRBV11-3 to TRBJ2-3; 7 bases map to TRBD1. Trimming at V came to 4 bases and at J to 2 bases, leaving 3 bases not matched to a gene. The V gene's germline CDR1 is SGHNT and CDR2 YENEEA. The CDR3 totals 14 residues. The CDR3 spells CASSSTGITDTQYF. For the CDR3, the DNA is TGTGCCAGCAGCTCGACAGGGATCACAGATACGCAGTATTTT.

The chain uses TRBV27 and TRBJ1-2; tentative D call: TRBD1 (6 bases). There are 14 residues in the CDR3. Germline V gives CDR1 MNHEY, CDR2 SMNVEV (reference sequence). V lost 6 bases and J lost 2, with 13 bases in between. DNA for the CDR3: TGTGCCAGCAGGCCCCAGGGACAAAACTATGGCTACACCTTC. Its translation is CASRPQGQNYGYTF.